These T cell receptor beta chains were read from a single sample in a study of Ad26.COV2.S vaccination and SARS-CoV-2 variants. Sequenced by immunoSEQ multiplex PCR; TCRdb stores in-frame clones only, minus some. There are roughly 330,000 clones in the sample; about 90% occur only once, and about 5% lies in the top ten. Sequencing was performed on peripheral blood, taken in a trial of Ad26.COV2.S vaccine versus placebo. The receptors come from a person aged 18-65 years who received the Ad26.COV2.S COVID-19 vaccine or a placebo. CDR3s include the opening cysteine and the closing phenylalanine or tryptophan. The D gene is left open where the match is weak. A clone size is listed for some rows: how often the clone was seen (once, few, many), or a class if it is expanded.

V,size,D,J,DNA,CDR3
TRBV5-1,few,NA,TRBJ2-2,TGCGCCAGCAGCTTGCTACAGGGAAACACCGGGGAGCTGTTTTTT,CASSLLQGNTGELFF
TRBV6-5,NA,NA,TRBJ1-1,TGTGCCAGCAGTTACATCGGGTTCACTGAAGCTTTCTTT,CASSYIGFTEAFF
TRBV3-1/TRBV3-2,NA,NA,TRBJ2-1,TGTGCCAGCAGCCAAGTAATAGCCAGGAGGACGACCAATGAGCAGTTCTTC,CASSQVIARRTTNEQFF
TRBV6-5,NA,NA,TRBJ2-7,TGTGCCAGCAGTTACTCGAGCAGGGCCCCCTACGAGCAGTACTTC,CASSYSSRAPYEQYF
TRBV12-3/TRBV12-4,NA,NA,TRBJ2-1,TGTGCCAGCAGGTCTCCTGGCAATGAGCAGTTCTTC,CASRSPGNEQFF
TRBV5-1,NA,TRBD2,TRBJ2-5,TGCGCCAGCAGCTTGACTAGCGGGCTGGCTGAGACCCAGTACTTC,CASSLTSGLAETQYF
TRBV4-3,NA,NA,TRBJ1-5,TGCGCCAGCAGCCCGACGACTGGAGGCAATCAGCCCCAGCATTTT,CASSPTTGGNQPQHF
TRBV7-6,NA,NA,TRBJ2-6,TGTGCCAGCAGCCTCCCCCTGGGCAGCTCTGGGGCCAACGTCCTGACTTTC,CASSLPLGSSGANVLTF
TRBV5-4,once,TRBD1,TRBJ1-1,TGTGCCAGCAGCCCAGGGGGACAGACGATGAACACTGAAGCTTTCTTT,CASSPGGQTMNTEAFF
TRBV18,once,NA,TRBJ1-6,TGTGCCAGCTCACCTCTGGGGAGGGCTAAGTTTGACAATTCACCCCTCCACTTT,CASSPLGRAKFDNSPLHF
TRBV7-9,NA,NA,TRBJ1-2,TGTGCCAGCAGCCCTCCCGACTCGGAGGGCTACACCTTC,CASSPPDSEGYTF
TRBV6-6,NA,NA,TRBJ1-3,TGTGCCAGCAGTCCCGGGACAAATCCCCGGGGTGGAAACACCATATATTTT,CASSPGTNPRGGNTIYF
TRBV15,NA,NA,TRBJ2-1,TGTGCCACCAGCAGAGATTTAGGCGAATGGGAAGGGCGGTTCTTC,CATSRDLGEWEGRFF
TRBV7-9,once,NA,TRBJ1-3,TGTGCCAGCAGCTTCCTACCCACCTCTGGAAACACCATATATTTT,CASSFLPTSGNTIYF
TRBV27,NA,TRBD1,TRBJ2-1,TGTGCCAGCAGTTTCGGCGGGACAGGGGGCAATGAGCAGTTCTTC,CASSFGGTGGNEQFF
TRBV25-1,few,NA,TRBJ2-2,TGTGCCAGCGCTTACCTGACCGGGGAGCTGTTTTTT,CASAYLTGELFF
TRBV7-6,NA,NA,TRBJ1-1,TGTGCCAGCAGCTTAGCGGGTTATGGGAACACTGAAGCTTTCTTT,CASSLAGYGNTEAFF
TRBV27,NA,TRBD1,TRBJ2-7,TGTGCCAGCAGTCCAAATGACAGGGGCTACGAGCAGTACTTC,CASSPNDRGYEQYF
TRBV6-4,NA,NA,TRBJ1-1,TGTGCCAGCAGCTTACAGATGAACACTGAAGCTTTCTTT,CASSLQMNTEAFF
TRBV11-2,few,NA,TRBJ1-2,TGTGCCAGCAGCCCAGGGGATGGCTACACCTTC,CASSPGDGYTF
TRBV27,NA,NA,TRBJ1-5,TGTGCCAGCAGTCCACAGGGCCAAAGCAATCAGCCCCAGCATTTT,CASSPQGQSNQPQHF